A single sample gave rise to the 25 T cell receptor beta chains below, sequenced in a study of Graves' ophthalmopathy and Graves' hyperthyroidism. Amplified material comprised TCR beta CDR3 regions derived from RNA transcripts. An opening RT-PCR round employed HTBI primers and preceded a second-round multiplex PCR. TCRdb reprocessed the multiplex PCR reads with MiXCR, giving one entry per CDR3 protein. The sample yields 340,000 or so distinct CDR3 sequences, roughly 15% seen once. Sequenced sample: peripheral blood. The receptors shown here come from an adult man with Graves' ophthalmopathy.

The rearrangement joins TRBV25-1 to TRBJ1-5; D unresolved. The CDR3 has 12 amino acids. With 3 bases removed from V and 5 bases from J, the gap between germline ends came to 5 bases. Germline loops: CDR1 MGHDK, CDR2 SYGVNS. The CDR3 DNA follows: TGTGCCAGCAGTGATTCGTATCAGCCCCAGCATTTT. Protein: CASSDSYQPQHF.

This clonotype was seen ten or more times. The rearrangement uses TRBV18 and TRBJ1-3; D is uncertain. Germline V gives CDR1 KGHSH, CDR2 LQKENI. The CDR3 has 15 amino acids. Deletions cut 3 bases from V and 4 bases from J, with 13 bases between. The CDR3 DNA reads as TGTGCCAGCTCACCCCGGGCAGAGGACGGAAACACCATATATTTT. As protein: CASSPRAEDGNTIYF.

DNA of the CDR3: TGCAGTGCCAGGACAGGGTTAACTGAAGCTTTCTTT. It codes for CSARTGLTEAFF. This chain connects TRBV20-1 to TRBJ1-1; 8 bases fit TRBD1. The CDR3 runs to 12 residues. Trimming at V came to 6 bases and at J to 5 bases, leaving 5 bases not matched to a gene. Germline V gene data show CDR1 as DFQATT and CDR2 as SNEGSKA (reference sequence).

This clonotype was recorded many times. The chain uses TRBV6-1 and TRBJ2-5, with 9 bases lining up with TRBD1. The CDR3 covers 15 residues. The junction had 11 bases not matched to a gene; V was cut back by 7 bases and J by 5 bases. Germline V lookup: CDR1 MNHNS, CDR2 SASEGT. The CDR3 nucleotides read TGTGCCAGCAACCCCCGGGACAGGGAATGGGAGACCCAGTACTTC. Encoded protein: CASNPRDREWETQYF.

This clonotype came up many times. The V call is TRBV5-1, the J call TRBJ1-1; D gene uncertain. V lost 0 bases and J 1 base, leaving 7 bases between the germline ends. The germline gives CDR1 SGHRS, CDR2 YFSETQ. The CDR3 has 14 residues. In DNA, the CDR3 is TGCGCCAGCAGCTTGGCCCCAGAGAACACTGAAGCTTTCTTT. Its translation is CASSLAPENTEAFF.

This clonotype was recorded many times. The chain links TRBV10-3 to TRBJ1-1; D remains ambiguous. Germline V CDR1 and CDR2: ENHRY, SYGVKD. The V end was cut by 7 bases, the J end by 0 bases, with 9 bases between. CDR3 length equals 13 residues. The CDR3 DNA follows: TGTGCCATCAAAGGCGCAGTGAACACTGAAGCTTTCTTT. This codes for CAIKGAVNTEAFF.

The table lists this clonotype with many counts. The V call is TRBV6-2 or TRBV6-3, the J call TRBJ1-1; the D gene is possibly TRBD1 (5 bases). This CDR3 region has 12 residues. Per germline, CDR1 MNHEY and CDR2 SVGEGT. Trimming stripped 8 bases from V and 6 bases from J, with 13 bases between. CDR3 loop: CASAHQGPEAFF. The CDR3, as DNA: TGTGCCAGCGCCCACCAGGGTCCTGAAGCTTTCTTT.

This clonotype has a handful of counts. The chain recombines TRBV18 with TRBJ2-7; 9 bases match TRBD1. Germline V gene data show CDR1 as KGHSH and CDR2 as LQKENI. The CDR3 is 13 residues long. Trimming took 5 bases from V and 5 from J; bases not matched to a gene: 4. For the CDR3, the DNA is TGTGCCAGCTCAGAAAACAGGGGGCACGAGCAGTACTTC. Its translation: CASSENRGHEQYF.

V is TRBV5-1 and J is TRBJ2-7, with 7 bases fitting TRBD1. The CDR3 runs to 12 residues. Germline V CDR1 and CDR2: SGHRS, YFSETQ. J gave up 6 bases and V 3 bases, and 3 bases lay outside the gene matches. CDR3 sequence (DNA): TGCGCCAGCAGCTCACAGGGGAGCGAGCAGTACTTC. Encoded protein: CASSSQGSEQYF.

At least ten counts were recorded for this clonotype. This chain joins TRBV9 and TRBJ2-2, with D uncertain. The CDR3 has 16 amino acids. V gave up 0 bases and J gave up 1 base, with 10 bases separating them. Germline V gene sequence: CDR1 SGDLS, CDR2 YYNGEE. The CDR3 loop reads CASSVALPQNTGELFF. The CDR3 DNA follows: TGTGCCAGCAGCGTAGCTTTGCCCCAGAACACCGGGGAGCTGTTTTTT.

Many counts were recorded for this clonotype. CDR3 nucleotides: TGTGCCTGGATCTCCCGGACAGGGGGCAACGTTGAGACCCAGTACTTC. Protein: CAWISRTGGNVETQYF. The J gene is TRBJ2-5, the V gene TRBV30; 11 bases map to TRBD1. Trimming cost V 4 bases and J 5 bases; bases outside gene matches: 12. The CDR3 is made up of 16 amino acids. Germline CDR1 GTSNPN, CDR2 SVGIG (reference sequence).

This clonotype was detected many times. The rearrangement joins TRBV7-8 to TRBJ1-2; unclear D gene. V dropped 4 bases and J dropped 8 bases, with 17 bases sitting between them. The CDR3 runs to 14 residues. CDR1 SGHVS and CDR2 FQNEAQ come from the germline V gene. CDR3 DNA: TGTGCCAGCAGCTCCGGGCTGAATCCGGGGGGCTACACCTTC. It encodes CASSSGLNPGGYTF.

This clonotype was seen at least ten times. V gene TRBV14 combines with J gene TRBJ1-1, with D perhaps matching TRBD1 (5 bases). The germline CDR1 and CDR2 sequences are SGHDN and FVKESK. The CDR3 consists of 15 residues. V shed 1 base and J shed 0 bases, with 9 bases lying between them. CDR3 DNA: TGTGCCAGCAGCCAAGGACCAGGGATGAACACTGAAGCTTTCTTT. This codes for CASSQGPGMNTEAFF.

In its sample, this clonotype was seen many times. CDR3 sequence reads: CSARGPLGGGDAFF. CDR3 nucleotides: TGCAGTGCTAGAGGCCCCTTGGGAGGGGGGGATGCTTTCTTT. The rearrangement joins TRBV20-1 to TRBJ1-1; weak D call: TRBD1 (6 bases). The V gene's germline CDR1 is DFQATT and CDR2 SNEGSKA (reference sequence). CDR3 length equals 14 residues. Trimming pared 1 base from V and 11 bases from J, leaving 20 bases between.

This clonotype occurred many times. J is TRBJ1-2 and V is TRBV30; TRBD1 aligns across 9 bases. Germline CDR1 GTSNPN, CDR2 SVGIG (reference sequence). The CDR3 extends over 13 amino acids. The V and J ends lost 8 bases and 7 bases, in that order; junction bases with no gene match: 11. The CDR3 sequence is CAGSSDRGFGYTF. CDR3 DNA: TGTGCCGGTTCCTCCGACAGGGGGTTTGGCTACACCTTC. Looking up the rest from reference TRBV30 and TRBJ1-2 gives the full variable domain: SQTIHQWPATLVQPVGSPLSLECTVEGTSNPNLYWYRQAAGRGLQLLFYSVGIGQISSEVPQNLSASRPQDRQFILSSKKLLLSDSGFYLCAGSSDRGFGYTFGSGTRLTVV.

This clonotype was observed many times. The chain recombines TRBV11-2 with TRBJ2-7, with D perhaps TRBD2 (6 bases). Looked up from germline, CDR1 is SGHAT and CDR2 is FQNNGV. The CDR3 has 15 amino acids. Trimming stripped 8 bases from V and 2 bases from J, with 19 bases between. In DNA form, the CDR3 reads TGTGCCAGCGGATCCGCCGGGACTGTCACCTACGAGCAGTACTTC. The encoded protein is CASGSAGTVTYEQYF. Using reference TRBV11-2 and TRBJ2-7 for the parts outside the CDR3, the full variable domain is EAGVAQSPRYKIIEKRQSVAFWCNPISGHATLYWYQQILGQGPKLLIQFQNNGVVDDSQLPKDRFSAERLKGVDSTLKIQPAKLEDSAVYLCASGSAGTVTYEQYFGPGTRLTVT.

There are many counts of this clonotype. V gene TRBV6-9 combines with J gene TRBJ1-2; D gene uncertain. This CDR3 has 15 amino acids. In germline, CDR1 is MNHGY, CDR2 SVAAGI. The ends were cut back, 5 bases at V and 8 bases at J, with 21 bases in the middle. CDR3: CASSPPRRIPPGYTF. CDR3 DNA sequence: TGTGCCAGCAGTCCACCCCGACGGATCCCTCCCGGCTACACCTTC.

This clonotype was counted only a few times. The V and J genes are TRBV28 and TRBJ1-2; the D is unclear. V lost 5 bases and J 5 bases, leaving 9 bases between the germline ends. Per germline, CDR1 MDHEN and CDR2 SYDVKM. This CDR3 spans 12 amino acids. This chain's CDR3 is CASSGNKYGYTF. The CDR3 DNA reads TGTGCCAGCAGTGGAAACAAATATGGCTACACCTTC.

This clonotype was seen a few times. This chain connects TRBV12-3 or TRBV12-4 to TRBJ2-5, with D possibly being TRBD2 (5 bases). V was trimmed by 5 bases and J by 2 bases, leaving 12 bases between them. The CDR3 spans 14 residues. The CDR3 DNA reads as TGTGCCAGCAGTGGGCGGCGGACTCAAGAGACCCAGTACTTC. Translation: CASSGRRTQETQYF.

The rearrangement uses TRBV12-3 or TRBV12-4 and TRBJ1-2, with a possible D match to TRBD1 (6 bases). Trimming shortened V by 4 bases and J by 7 bases, and 7 bases separated the two germline ends. There are 11 residues in the CDR3. This CDR3 is CASSSGAGYTF. Written as DNA, the CDR3 is TGTGCCAGCAGTTCAGGGGCTGGCTACACCTTC.

This clonotype was detected many times. The chain has TRBV11-2 and TRBJ2-7; a possible D gene is TRBD1 (6 bases). The CDR3 is 16 amino acids. The germline V gene has CDR1 SGHAT and CDR2 FQNNGV. V dropped 0 bases and J dropped 2 bases, with 14 bases sitting between them. Here the CDR3 DNA reads TGTGCCAGCAGCTTAGATGACAGGACTCTACCCTACGAGCAGTACTTC. It specifies CASSLDDRTLPYEQYF.

This clonotype was picked up many times. This rearrangement joins TRBV28 to TRBJ1-5; 8 positions match TRBD1. This CDR3 spans 13 amino acids. The germline V gene encodes CDR1 MDHEN and CDR2 SYDVKM. After removal of 10 bases from V and 7 bases from J, the junction contained 9 bases not matched to a gene. CDR3 nucleotides: TGTGCCATTACGGACAGGGCAGAGCAGCCCCAGCATTTT. It specifies CAITDRAEQPQHF.

The chain employs TRBV5-1 and TRBJ2-2; D is possibly TRBD2 (5 bases). V lost 2 bases and J 0 bases, leaving 11 bases between the germline ends. The germline V gene has CDR1 SGHRS and CDR2 YFSETQ. The CDR3 runs to 16 residues. CDR3 sequence (DNA): TGCGCCAGCAGCTTAACCGGGATAACGAACACCGGGGAGCTGTTTTTT. This translates into CASSLTGITNTGELFF.

At least ten counts were recorded for this clonotype. The DNA for the CDR3 is TGTGCCAGCAGTTTCGGCCCCCACGAGCAGTACTTC. Translating it yields CASSFGPHEQYF. J is TRBJ2-7 and V is TRBV12-3 or TRBV12-4; D call uncertain. The CDR3 extends over 12 amino acids. V lost 3 bases and J 5 bases, leaving 8 bases between the germline ends.

This clonotype was picked up many times. The rearrangement joins TRBV9 to TRBJ1-2; D gene ambiguous. V was pared by 4 bases and J by 0 bases, with 4 bases between. The germline V gene has CDR1 SGDLS and CDR2 YYNGEE. This CDR3 region has 12 residues. In DNA form, the CDR3 reads TGTGCCAGCAGCATCGCTAACTATGGCTACACCTTC. Its translation: CASSIANYGYTF. The full variable domain, with the rest looked up from reference TRBV9 and TRBJ1-2, is DSGVTQTPKHLITATGQRVTLRCSPRSGDLSVYWYQQSLDQGLQFLIQYYNGEERAKGNILERFSAQQFPDLHSELNLSSLELGDSALYFCASSIANYGYTFGSGTRLTVV.